The clone carrying this TCR beta chain has just one count. This sample is part of a study of shared clonotypes between healthy human individuals. Evenly divided among several immunoSEQ plates was the genomic DNA of each subset. Sorted-subset replicate PCR reactions were performed with approximately 200 ng DNA, corresponding to roughly 30,000 T cell genomes. Authors' data handling: ImmunoSEQ gave junction-only sequences without quality scores, so filtering differed. Some clones are missing from TCRdb's copy, which holds only in-frame ones; the method was immunoSEQ multiplex PCR. V, J and clone size are taken as reported in that table, and D and trimming were inferred from the DNA itself. The top ten clones hold roughly 0.36% of a sample with more than 1.2 million clones, approximately 98.5% of them seen once. Sequencing input: naive CD4+ T cells sorted from blood. Stated subset: CD45RA+ positively selected. The sequence was collected from a man aged 25-45 years in good health.

The CDR3 DNA follows: TGCGCCAGCAGCCAAGAGGGAGGACTAGCGGACAAAAACATTCAGTACTTC. This translates into CASSQEGGLADKNIQYF. The rearrangement links TRBV4-3 to TRBJ2-4; the match to TRBD2 covers 10 bases. V trimming: 0 bases; J trimming: 3 bases; junction bases outside the gene matches: 5. This CDR3 comprises 17 residues. Germline V CDR1 and CDR2: LGHNA, YSLEER.